A single sample is the source of the 14 T cell receptor beta chains below, sequenced in a study of molecular identifiers for immune sequencing clone quantification. Each CDR3 protein is one row after TCRdb ran MiXCR on the PCR reads. This table holds roughly 630,000 distinct CDR3 sequences, less than 30% found once. Sequencing was performed on naive CD8+ T cells from blood, with Jurkat cell RNA spiked in. Stated subset: FACS-sorted CD8+CD4-CCR7+CD45RA+ naive T cells. These receptors came from a human donor in good health. Some libraries in this study had Jurkat cell RNA spiked in.

This clonotype was seen repeatedly, ten times or more. The genes are TRBV21-1 and TRBJ2-7; the tabulated D call, TRBD1, remains unverified against the DNA. TRBV21-1 constitutes a pseudogene. The CDR3 covers 14 residues. In nucleotides, the CDR3 is TGTGCCAGCAGCCCGACAGGGGAGCTTTACGAGCAGTACTTC. This gives the protein CASSPTGELYEQYF.

This clonotype has only a few counts. The V gene is TRBV6-1, the J gene TRBJ2-7, with D uncertain. This CDR3 is 15 amino acids long. The germline V and J ends were trimmed by 1 base and 5 bases, with 15 bases remaining between them. Per germline, CDR1 MNHNS and CDR2 SASEGT. The CDR3 DNA follows: TGTGCCAGCAGTGAAGGACCAGTGGCCCCCCACGAGCAGTACTTC. It is translated as CASSEGPVAPHEQYF.

The chain combines TRBV11-2 with TRBJ1-2, with D possibly TRBD1 on 6 matching bases. V lost 2 bases and J 4 bases, leaving 11 bases between the germline ends. The CDR3 covers 14 residues. Germline CDR1 SGHAT, CDR2 FQNNGV. The CDR3 region is CASSLIRTAYGYTF. CDR3 nucleotides: TGTGCCAGCAGCTTAATCAGGACAGCCTATGGCTACACCTTC.

This clonotype was detected ten times or more. The V call is TRBV6-2 or TRBV6-3, the J call TRBJ2-2; TRBD2 is a possible D gene (6 bases). This CDR3 has 16 amino acids. Between the trimmed V and J ends, which lost 4 bases and 3 bases, there was a span of 15 bases. Germline V lookup: CDR1 MNHEY, CDR2 SVGEGT. The CDR3 sequence is CASSSAGTPYTGELFF. CDR3 DNA sequence: TGTGCCAGCAGTTCGGCAGGGACTCCATACACCGGGGAGCTGTTTTTT.

This clonotype occurred a few times. The chain links TRBV9 to TRBJ2-1; D call uncertain. The CDR3 is made up of 15 amino acids. V was pared by 4 bases and J by 0 bases, with 11 bases between. Germline V gene data show CDR1 as SGDLS and CDR2 as YYNGEE. Here the CDR3 reads CASSHKVDSYNEQFF. The CDR3, as DNA: TGTGCCAGCAGCCACAAGGTGGACTCCTACAATGAGCAGTTCTTC. The full variable domain, completed using reference TRBV9 and TRBJ2-1, is DSGVTQTPKHLITATGQRVTLRCSPRSGDLSVYWYQQSLDQGLQFLIQYYNGEERAKGNILERFSAQQFPDLHSELNLSSLELGDSALYFCASSHKVDSYNEQFFGPGTRLTVL.

The table lists this clonotype with a few counts. The V and J genes are TRBV7-9 and TRBJ2-2, with TRBD1 matching over 7 bases. Germline assignment: CDR1 SEHNR and CDR2 FQNEAQ (reference sequence). V was pared by 4 bases and J by 3 bases, with 5 bases of the junction left unmatched. The CDR3 contains 15 residues. CDR3 residues: CASSYTGDHTGELFF. CDR3 DNA sequence: TGTGCCAGCAGCTATACAGGGGACCACACCGGGGAGCTGTTTTTT.

Comments on this clonotype: A read error may explain this, as a much larger clone is one base away. J is TRBJ1-1 and V is TRBV10-3; no clear D gene. The CDR3 contains 15 residues. V shed 0 bases and J shed 4 bases, with 12 bases lying between them. Germline CDR1 is ENHRY and CDR2 is SYGVKD. CDR3 sequence: CAISESVGRATEAFF. CDR3 DNA sequence: TGTGCCATCAGTGAGTCCGTGGGAAGAGCCACTGAAGCTTTCTTT.

Turning to this clonotype: Possible read error: a much larger clone is one base away. The chain combines TRBV9 with TRBJ2-7; D is unclear. Germline-derived CDR1 and CDR2 are SGDLS and YYNGEE. V lost 4 bases and J lost 5, with 22 bases in between. There are 16 residues in the CDR3. CDR3 in amino acids: CASSPQSAVRANEQYF. CDR3 DNA: TGTGCCAGCAGCCCGCAATCAGCAGTACGTGCGAACGAGCAGTACTTC.

In the case of this clonotype: This may stem from a read error, because a much larger clone lies one nucleotide away. The chain links TRBV7-9 to TRBJ1-5; 9 bases are a match to TRBD1. J lost 0 bases, V lost 6 bases, and 9 bases had no gene match. The V gene's germline CDR1 is SEHNR and CDR2 FQNEAQ (reference sequence). This CDR3 is 17 amino acids long. The DNA for the CDR3 is TGTGCCAGCAGTGACGCCGGGACAGGGTATAGCAATCAGCCCCAGCATTTT. Translated, it gives CASSDAGTGYSNQPQHF.

Remarks on this clonotype: A much bigger clone sits one base away, suggesting this may be a read error. The J gene is TRBJ2-7, the V gene TRBV27, with D possibly being TRBD2 (6 bases). The V end lost 8 bases, the J end lost 4 bases, and 21 bases lay between the germline ends. In germline, CDR1 is MNHEY, CDR2 SMNVEV (reference sequence). The CDR3 runs to 15 residues. The CDR3 DNA is TGTGCCAGCGGGACCGGAGGGGCAGCTTTATACGAGCAGTACTTC. Translating gives CASGTGGAALYEQYF.

Concerning this clonotype: A much bigger clone sits one base away, suggesting this may be a read error. V usage is TRBV6-5 and J usage is TRBJ1-2; the D gene is possibly TRBD1 (5 bases). Trimming shortened V by 6 bases and J by 4 bases, and 21 bases separated the two germline ends. This CDR3 comprises 16 residues. Germline lookup yields CDR1 MNHEY and CDR2 SVGAGI. The CDR3 sequence: CASSPWIGERAYGYTF. The CDR3 DNA is TGTGCCAGCAGCCCCTGGATAGGGGAACGAGCCTATGGCTACACCTTC.

This clonotype has a handful of counts. The chain carries TRBV9 and TRBJ1-6; D gene unclear. This CDR3 has 14 amino acids. Germline V gives CDR1 SGDLS, CDR2 YYNGEE. Between the trimmed V and J ends, which lost 10 bases and 3 bases, there was a span of 14 bases. The CDR3 region has the DNA TGTGCCGGCTCGCTGGGCCTCTATAATTCACCCCTCCACTTT. Protein: CAGSLGLYNSPLHF.

A remark on this clonotype: One end of the junction fails to match germline, which may point to a read error. V is TRBV7-9 and J is TRBJ2-3; 9 bases are shared with TRBD1. CDR1 SEHNR and CDR2 FQNEAQ come from the germline V gene (reference sequence). CDR3 size: 16 residues. The chain's CDR3 is CASSILQGAEGDRQYF. The CDR3 DNA sequence: TGTGCCAGCAGCATCTTACAGGGGGCGGAAGGAGATAGGCAGTATTTT.

V gene TRBV19 combines with J gene TRBJ2-5; tentatively, D is TRBD1 (6 bases). The V gene lost 5 bases and the J gene lost 4 bases, with 17 bases spanning the gap. Germline V gene sequence: CDR1 LNHDA, CDR2 SQIVND (reference sequence). This CDR3 is 15 amino acids long. The CDR3 sequence: CASSGTGSSLETQYF. CDR3 bases: TGTGCCAGTAGTGGAACAGGGTCGTCTTTAGAGACCCAGTACTTC.